This T cell receptor beta chain was observed in a study of OX40 agonist ivuxolimab in advanced cancers. Study in general: In this cohort, patients received ivuxolimab, an agonistic anti-OX40 (CD134) antibody. Mean age around 60 years, range about 23 to 80; 82.7% male. Regarding the study as a whole: Low normalized clonal expansion also occurred in some nonresponding patients.

This table comes from immunoSEQ multiplex PCR, and its TCRdb copy is limited to in-frame clones, with some not included. The data show about 70,000 clones, over 85% seen once. About this clone: Its antigen is undetermined.

The CDR3 has 16 amino acids. The V gene's germline CDR1 is LGHNA and CDR2 YNFKEQ. With 4 bases removed from V and 3 bases from J, the gap between germline ends came to 19 bases. The sequence was collected from an adult with an advanced solid tumor such as melanoma, head and neck, liver or kidney cancer. J is TRBJ2-7 and V is TRBV4-2, with D possibly TRBD2 on 5 matching bases. The sample was CD4+ or CD8+ T cells sorted from blood, taken in a trial of the OX40 agonist ivuxolimab. CDR3 DNA: TGTGCCAGCAGCCCCCAGGCCATTCGCGGGTACTACGAGCAGTACTTC. Translation gives CASSPQAIRGYYEQYF.